This T cell receptor beta chain was identified in a study of Graves' ophthalmopathy and Graves' hyperthyroidism. For the study at large: Peripheral blood samples were taken at initial diagnosis, before any treatment.

V lost 1 base to trimming and J lost 4 bases, with 13 bases between them. The germline gives CDR1 MGHDK, CDR2 SYGVNS. This CDR3 region has 15 residues. For donors with ophthalmopathy, the disease showed moderate-to-severe activity, reached CAS ≥3 and NOSPECS ≥4, and had lasted under 3 months. TCR beta CDR3 regions were amplified from RNA transcripts. HTBI primers were used in a first-round RT-PCR, which preceded a second-round multiplex PCR. Via MiXCR, TCRdb re-called the multiplex PCR reads, giving one row per CDR3 protein. The repertoire includes 600,000 to 950,000 distinct CDR3 sequences, approximately 40% of them detected once, and 44% sits in the top ten.

Sequencing input: peripheral blood. The chain links TRBV25-1 to TRBJ2-5; either TRBD1 or TRBD2 may supply D (5 bases each). This receptor was identified in an adult man with Graves' ophthalmopathy. This CDR3 is CASSELGVRGETQYF. Written as DNA, the CDR3 is TGTGCCAGCAGTGAATTGGGGGTGAGGGGAGAGACCCAGTACTTC.